A selection of T cell receptor beta chains follows, all from one sample in a study of blood T cell repertoires in COVID-19. Data came from immunoSEQ multiplex PCR; TCRdb stores just in-frame clones and leaves some out. Here the sample spans 200,000 to 300,000 clones, roughly four fifths being singletons. Sequencing was done on a sample of peripheral blood. These receptors originate from a woman aged 60 to 75 with active or convalescent COVID-19. CDR3s leave out the opening cysteine and the closing phenylalanine or tryptophan. Each record gives: clone size, J gene, V gene, CDR3 protein. A clone size is listed for some rows: how often the clone was seen (once, few, many), or a class if it is expanded.

abundance: -
j_gene: TRBJ1-5
v_gene: TRBV5-1
CDR3aa: ASSLAPVTYSNQPQH

abundance: -
j_gene: TRBJ2-5
v_gene: TRBV5-1
CDR3aa: ASSLVVAGGQETQY

abundance: few
j_gene: TRBJ1-1
v_gene: TRBV19
CDR3aa: ATSKGWGNTEAF

abundance: -
j_gene: TRBJ1-1
v_gene: TRBV6-5
CDR3aa: ASGDRGTEAF

abundance: -
j_gene: TRBJ1-4
v_gene: TRBV6-6
CDR3aa: ASTYQGNREKLF

abundance: -
j_gene: TRBJ1-2
v_gene: TRBV12-3/TRBV12-4
CDR3aa: ASKNDTFYGYT

abundance: -
j_gene: TRBJ1-1
v_gene: TRBV9
CDR3aa: ASSVRTDTEAF

abundance: -
j_gene: TRBJ2-1
v_gene: TRBV6-1
CDR3aa: ASSELARSDEQF

abundance: -
j_gene: TRBJ1-2
v_gene: TRBV12-3/TRBV12-4
CDR3aa: ASRGALGYGYT

abundance: once
j_gene: TRBJ1-3
v_gene: TRBV18
CDR3aa: ASSPMEEGFGNTIY

abundance: once
j_gene: TRBJ1-2
v_gene: TRBV7-9
CDR3aa: ASSSRGQVYGYT

abundance: -
j_gene: TRBJ2-5
v_gene: TRBV7-2
CDR3aa: ASSPTRGGQTQY

abundance: -
j_gene: TRBJ2-7
v_gene: TRBV7-2
CDR3aa: ASSLGTGSSEQY

abundance: once
j_gene: TRBJ2-7
v_gene: TRBV10-3
CDR3aa: AISQLAGGPYEQY

abundance: -
j_gene: TRBJ1-1
v_gene: TRBV5-1
CDR3aa: ASSLGQGMAEAF

abundance: -
j_gene: TRBJ1-5
v_gene: TRBV24-1
CDR3aa: ATSGGRAQPQH

abundance: -
j_gene: TRBJ1-2
v_gene: TRBV5-1
CDR3aa: ASSLATGPNYGYT

abundance: once
j_gene: TRBJ1-6
v_gene: TRBV13
CDR3aa: ASSLGRGQTSPLH

abundance: -
j_gene: TRBJ1-4
v_gene: TRBV19
CDR3aa: ASSAGGQGANEKLF

abundance: -
j_gene: TRBJ2-5
v_gene: TRBV24-1
CDR3aa: ATSESGTGGGETQY

abundance: -
j_gene: TRBJ1-5
v_gene: TRBV2
CDR3aa: ASSGTGGAYAGSNQPQH

abundance: -
j_gene: TRBJ2-5
v_gene: TRBV7-9
CDR3aa: ASSLGLAGGETQY